This T cell receptor beta chain was recovered during a study of T cell responses to AZD1222 COVID-19 vaccine. Sequencing was performed with immunoSEQ multiplex PCR; in TCRdb, only in-frame clones are kept and a portion is missing. The sample includes 200,000 or so clones, around 87% of them seen just once. Study results and caveats: Spike was spanned by vaccine-associated CD4 TCRs, with dominance at 160-218 and 743-854. Repertoires were sampled only after the peak T cell response. Reportedly, close to half of spike-specific TCRs are directed against unmutated variant regions. Donors were largely white British and mainly female; clonal diversity was possibly underestimated.

As concerns this clone: What it binds is not known.

Germline CDR1 reads SGHKS; CDR2 reads YYEKEE (reference sequence). The CDR3 runs to 13 residues. The V end was cut by 0 bases, the J end by 3 bases, with 6 bases between. This chain uses TRBV5-5 with TRBJ1-1, with D unresolved. This clonotype was sampled from an adult in good health. The sequencing here drew on peripheral blood, taken on day 0 of MenACWY control vaccination. CDR3 amino acids: CASSLAVYTEAFF. The CDR3 bases are TGTGCCAGCAGCTTGGCAGTATACACTGAAGCTTTCTTT.